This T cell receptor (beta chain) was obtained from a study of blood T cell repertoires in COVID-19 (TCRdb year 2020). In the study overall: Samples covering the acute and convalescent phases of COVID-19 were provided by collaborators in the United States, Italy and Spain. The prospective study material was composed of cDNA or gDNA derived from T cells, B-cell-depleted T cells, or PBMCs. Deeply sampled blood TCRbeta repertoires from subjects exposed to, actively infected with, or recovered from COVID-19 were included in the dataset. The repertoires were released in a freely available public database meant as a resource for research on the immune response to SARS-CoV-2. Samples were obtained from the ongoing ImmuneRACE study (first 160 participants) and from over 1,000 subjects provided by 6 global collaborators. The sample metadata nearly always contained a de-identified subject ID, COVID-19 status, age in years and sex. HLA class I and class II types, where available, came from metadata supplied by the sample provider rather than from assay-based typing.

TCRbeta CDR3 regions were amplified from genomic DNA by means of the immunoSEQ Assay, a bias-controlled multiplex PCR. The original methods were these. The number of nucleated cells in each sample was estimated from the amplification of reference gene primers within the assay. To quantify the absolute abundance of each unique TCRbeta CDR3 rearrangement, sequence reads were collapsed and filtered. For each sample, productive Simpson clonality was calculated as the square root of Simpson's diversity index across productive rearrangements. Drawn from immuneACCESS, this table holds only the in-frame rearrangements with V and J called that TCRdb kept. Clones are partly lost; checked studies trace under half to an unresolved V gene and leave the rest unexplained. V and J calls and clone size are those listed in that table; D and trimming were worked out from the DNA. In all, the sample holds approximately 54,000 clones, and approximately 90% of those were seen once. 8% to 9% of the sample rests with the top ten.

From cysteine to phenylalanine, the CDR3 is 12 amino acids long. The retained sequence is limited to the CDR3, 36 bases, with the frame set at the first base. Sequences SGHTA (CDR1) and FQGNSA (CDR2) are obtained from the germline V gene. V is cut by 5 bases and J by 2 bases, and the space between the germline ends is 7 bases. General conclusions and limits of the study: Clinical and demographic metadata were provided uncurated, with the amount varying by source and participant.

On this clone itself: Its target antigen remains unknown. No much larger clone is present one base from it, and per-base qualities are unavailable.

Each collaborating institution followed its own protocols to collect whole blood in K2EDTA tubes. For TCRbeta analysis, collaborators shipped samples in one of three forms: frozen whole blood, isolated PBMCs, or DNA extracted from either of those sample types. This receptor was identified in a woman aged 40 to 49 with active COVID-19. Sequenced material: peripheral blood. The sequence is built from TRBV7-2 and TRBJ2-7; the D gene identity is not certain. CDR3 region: CASSRDTYEQYF. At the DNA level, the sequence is TGTGCCAGCAGCCGCGACACCTACGAGCAGTACTTC.